The 3 T cell receptor beta chains reported below all come from one sample, sequenced in a study of cytomegalovirus exposure and HLA in healthy donors. Here immunoSEQ multiplex PCR was the method, and the copy in TCRdb shows in-frame clones only, minus some. This table has some 170,000 clones, 75% to 90% appearing once. The sequencing sample was made of PBMCs. All receptors come from a woman younger than 35 in good health and CMV-seronegative.

This chain connects TRBV14 to TRBJ2-7, with D maybe TRBD2 (6 bases). The CDR3 consists of 14 residues. Germline lookup yields CDR1 SGHDN and CDR2 FVKESK. V was shortened by 1 base and J by 3 bases, with 10 bases between the two germline ends. This CDR3 reads CASSQGGTHYEQYF. DNA of the CDR3: TGTGCCAGCAGCCAAGGCGGGACTCACTACGAGCAGTACTTC.

CDR3 in DNA: TGTGCCAGCAGCGGGGACAGACGAGTCCTTGGAAACACCATATATTTT. This codes for CASSGDRRVLGNTIYF. J is TRBJ1-3 and V is TRBV9; 7 bases match TRBD1. The CDR3 is 16 residues long. J lost 3 bases, V lost 3 bases, and 9 bases had no gene match. From germline, CDR1 is SGDLS and CDR2 YYNGEE.

The chain carries TRBV18 and TRBJ1-1; D is uncertain. Trimming pared 6 bases from V and 4 bases from J, leaving 21 bases between. Germline V CDR1 and CDR2: KGHSH, LQKENI. The length of the CDR3 is 16 residues. CDR3 nucleotides: TGTGCCAGCTCGCCGTACGCCGACCCCTCGGGCACTGAAGCTTTCTTT. Translating it yields CASSPYADPSGTEAFF.